The 7 T cell receptor beta chains below were found in one sample sequenced in a study of control samples from healthy donors and cancer patients. Profiling relied on immunoSEQ multiplex PCR, and the TCRdb table lists in-frame clones only, not all of them. The sample has around 80,000 clones, roughly 86% seen once. The sequencing sample was made of blood. The origin of the receptors is a man aged 45-65 years in good health.

The chain couples TRBV19 to TRBJ2-4; TRBD1 might be the D (6 bases). Trimming pared 4 bases from V and 11 bases from J, leaving 15 bases between. The germline gives CDR1 LNHDA, CDR2 SQIVND (reference sequence). The CDR3 totals 13 residues. The CDR3 sequence is CASSKGRGVVQYF. DNA for the CDR3: TGTGCCAGTAGTAAGGGCAGGGGAGTGGTTCAGTACTTC.

This clone came up a few times. The CDR3 DNA follows: TGTGCCAGCAGTTCCTCAGGGGGCGCGACAGATACGCAGTATTTT. As protein: CASSSSGGATDTQYF. The rearrangement links TRBV6-6 to TRBJ2-3; 8 positions match TRBD1. This CDR3 has 15 residues. J was trimmed by 3 bases and V by 4 bases; bases with no gene match: 6. The germline V gene encodes CDR1 MNHNY and CDR2 SVGAGI (reference sequence).

The gene calls are TRBV5-6 and TRBJ1-2; 7 positions match TRBD1. CDR1 and CDR2 (germline): SGHDT, YYEEEE. This CDR3 is built from 16 residues. The V gene end was trimmed by 0 bases and the J gene end by 2 bases; junction bases not matched to a gene: 7. The CDR3 region has the DNA TGTGCCAGCAGCTTGGCCTCATACAGGGGCAACTATGGCTACACCTTC. Translating it yields CASSLASYRGNYGYTF. The variable domain in full, completed from reference TRBV5-6 and TRBJ1-2, reads DAGVTQSPTHLIKTRGQQVTLRCSPKSGHDTVSWYQQALGQGPQFIFQYYEEEERQRGNFPDRFSGHQFPNYSSELNVNALLLGDSALYLCASSLASYRGNYGYTFGSGTRLTVV.

V is TRBV6-6 and J is TRBJ1-2; D unclear. Germline CDR1 is MNHNY and CDR2 is SVGAGI (reference sequence). Between the trimmed V and J ends, which lost 5 bases and 5 bases, there was a span of 12 bases. The CDR3 extends over 13 amino acids. The chain's CDR3 is CASSPYRDYGYTF. Here the CDR3 DNA reads TGTGCCAGCAGTCCCTACAGAGATTATGGCTACACCTTC.

The genes are TRBV28 and TRBJ2-5; D remains unclear. The length of the CDR3 is 14 residues. In germline, CDR1 is MDHEN, CDR2 SYDVKM. Trimming removed 1 base from V and 5 bases from J, with 11 bases in between. DNA for the CDR3: TGTGCCAGCAGTTTATCCCCCCCGCGGGAGACCCAGTACTTC. This translates into CASSLSPPRETQYF.

The gene calls are TRBV6-5 and TRBJ2-2; D call uncertain. Germline V lookup: CDR1 MNHEY, CDR2 SVGAGI. The CDR3 has 14 residues. V was clipped by 7 bases and J by 0 bases, with 9 bases between them. In DNA, the CDR3 is TGTGCCAGCAACCGGAACGCGAACACCGGGGAGCTGTTTTTT. Translating gives CASNRNANTGELFF.

As DNA, the CDR3 is TGTGCCAGAAGCTTGGAATTGGGACAGGGCTACGAGCAGTACTTC. Translation: CARSLELGQGYEQYF. This chain connects TRBV5-3 to TRBJ2-7; the match to TRBD1 covers 9 bases. TRBV5-3 is annotated as an ORF whose role is uncertain. Germline trimming cut 0 bases from V and 3 bases from J; bases unmatched to any gene: 4. The CDR3 covers 15 residues.